Following are 31 T cell receptor beta chains from one sample sequenced in a study of human thymus T cells. The study used thymus tissue resected during corrective heart surgery. Sequenced by immunoSEQ multiplex PCR; TCRdb stores in-frame clones only, minus some. The sample records some 80,000 clones, 96% being singletons. Specimen: thymus tissue. The origin of the receptors is a boy younger than two with a congenital heart defect but otherwise immunologically healthy.

The chain is built from TRBV6-1 and TRBJ1-4; D not resolved. The CDR3 runs to 12 residues. Germline V gene lookup returns CDR1 MNHNS and CDR2 SASEGT. V lost 3 bases and J 2 bases, leaving 1 base between the germline ends. CDR3 DNA sequence: TGTGCCAGCAGTGATACTAATGAAAAACTGTTTTTT. It translates to CASSDTNEKLFF.

The J gene is TRBJ2-2, the V gene TRBV7-9; 8 bases are shared with TRBD2. The CDR3 contains 18 residues. After removal of 5 bases from V and 0 bases from J, the junction contained 11 bases not matched to a gene. Germline lookup yields CDR1 SEHNR and CDR2 FQNEAQ (reference sequence). CDR3 in amino acids: CASSIWERGPTNTGELFF. CDR3 in DNA: TGTGCCAGCAGCATTTGGGAGCGGGGGCCTACGAACACCGGGGAGCTGTTTTTT.

The chain couples TRBV29-1 to TRBJ2-7; 9 bases are a match to TRBD1. Germline values: CDR1 SQVTM, CDR2 ANQGSEA. The CDR3 totals 16 residues. With V trimmed by 6 bases and J by 3 bases, 15 bases remained unmatched. CDR3 in amino acids: CSVVTVGQGLIYEQYF. DNA for the CDR3: TGCAGCGTCGTTACCGTGGGACAGGGATTGATCTACGAGCAGTACTTC.

The chain links TRBV29-1 to TRBJ2-7, with 9 bases matching TRBD1. The CDR3 runs 13 residues. Germline loops: CDR1 SQVTM, CDR2 ANQGSEA. V lost 6 bases, J lost 7 bases, and 10 bases stayed unmatched. CDR3 bases: TGCAGCGTGGGACAGGGAGCGGGACGGGAGCAGTACTTC. As protein: CSVGQGAGREQYF.

This sequence joins TRBV5-1 and TRBJ1-2; no clear D. There are 14 residues in the CDR3. The ends were cut back, 0 bases at V and 1 base at J, with 7 bases in the middle. Germline V gives CDR1 SGHRS, CDR2 YFSETQ. The CDR3 DNA reads as TGCGCCAGCAGCTTGGAGCGGGGTAACTATGGCTACACCTTC. Encoded protein: CASSLERGNYGYTF.

V is TRBV29-1 and J is TRBJ2-2; the match to TRBD2 covers 14 bases. The germline gives CDR1 SQVTM, CDR2 ANQGSEA. The length of the CDR3 is 17 residues. The ends lost 1 base at V and 6 bases at J; junction bases unmatched: 7. As DNA, the CDR3 is TGCAGCGTTGAAGTGGTGACTAGCGGGGGGGCGGCCGGGGAGCTGTTTTTT. It encodes CSVEVVTSGGAAGELFF.

The rearrangement links TRBV11-2 to TRBJ2-1; 7 bases agree with TRBD2. After removal of 4 bases from V and 5 bases from J, the junction contained 2 bases not matched to a gene. CDR3 length equals 13 residues. Germline V gene lookup returns CDR1 SGHAT and CDR2 FQNNGV. CDR3 in DNA: TGTGCCAGCAGCTATGGACTAGACAATGAGCAGTTCTTC. Translated, it gives CASSYGLDNEQFF.

This clone was counted between two and nine times. The chain employs TRBV5-1 and TRBJ2-7; possibly TRBD2 for D (5 bases). CDR3 size: 14 residues. Trimming shortened V by 1 base and J by 3 bases, and 11 bases separated the two germline ends. Germline CDR1 and CDR2: SGHRS and YFSETQ. The CDR3 loop reads CASSLWTRDYEQYF. CDR3 sequence (DNA): TGCGCCAGCAGCTTGTGGACTCGGGACTACGAGCAGTACTTC.

This clone was seen once. V is TRBV10-3 and J is TRBJ2-5; D is unclear. The V gene lost 9 bases and the J gene lost 1 base, with 27 bases spanning the gap. The V gene's germline CDR1 is ENHRY and CDR2 SYGVKD. This CDR3 region has 18 residues. CDR3 protein: CAMGGGGMESTVQETQYF. CDR3 nucleotides: TGTGCCATGGGCGGTGGTGGGATGGAGTCTACAGTCCAAGAGACCCAGTACTTC.

The V gene is TRBV7-3, the J gene TRBJ1-1, with D perhaps matching TRBD1 (5 bases). Between the trimmed V and J ends, which lost 5 bases and 5 bases, there was a span of 12 bases. The CDR3 length is 13 residues. Germline CDR1 reads SGHTA; CDR2 reads FQGTGA. Written as DNA, the CDR3 is TGTGCCAGCAGCGATATACCAGGGACTGAAGCTTTCTTT. Protein sequence: CASSDIPGTEAFF.

The J gene is TRBJ1-3, the V gene TRBV5-6; D is unclear. The length of the CDR3 is 17 residues. V lost 0 bases to trimming and J lost 0 bases, with 13 bases between them. Germline loops: CDR1 SGHDT, CDR2 YYEEEE. CDR3 loop: CASSLEPHSSSGNTIYF. The CDR3 DNA reads TGTGCCAGCAGCTTGGAGCCTCACTCTAGCTCTGGAAACACCATATATTTT.

The chain recombines TRBV2 with TRBJ1-2; 11 bases line up with TRBD1. The CDR3 is 14 residues long. V was clipped by 6 bases and J by 5 bases; unmatched bases: 5. Germline V gene data show CDR1 as SNHLY and CDR2 as FYNNEI. The CDR3, as DNA: TGTGCCAGCAGGTCAGGACAGGGGGCATATGGCTACACCTTC. Residues: CASRSGQGAYGYTF.

The rearrangement links TRBV6-5 to TRBJ1-5; no clear D gene. From germline, CDR1 is MNHEY and CDR2 SVGAGI. The CDR3 extends over 16 amino acids. V shed 4 bases and J shed 3 bases, with 16 bases lying between them. For the CDR3, the DNA is TGTGCCAGCAGTTCCGGCGGGCGGACGGACAATCAGCCCCAGCATTTT. Its protein product is CASSSGGRTDNQPQHF.

The chain is built from TRBV7-2 and TRBJ2-7, with TRBD2 matching over 13 bases. The germline gives CDR1 SGHTA, CDR2 FQGNSA. The trim removed 4 bases at V and 4 bases at J, leaving 4 bases unmatched. This CDR3 spans 15 amino acids. CDR3 protein: CASSSTSGGAYEQYF. The DNA of the CDR3 is TGTGCCAGCAGCTCCACTAGCGGGGGGGCGTACGAGCAGTACTTC.

This chain connects TRBV29-1 to TRBJ2-5; D not certain. The CDR3 is 12 residues long. The germline CDR1 and CDR2 sequences are SQVTM and ANQGSEA. Deletions cut 6 bases from V and 2 bases from J, with 10 bases between. CDR3 amino acids: CSVDDFQETQYF. The CDR3 nucleotides are TGCAGCGTCGACGACTTTCAAGAGACCCAGTACTTC.

The chain combines TRBV2 with TRBJ2-1, with D possibly TRBD2 on 5 matching bases. Germline V gives CDR1 SNHLY, CDR2 FYNNEI. The CDR3 contains 15 residues. V was shortened by 2 bases and J by 4 bases, with 12 bases between the two germline ends. In DNA form, the CDR3 reads TGTGCCAGCAGTGAAAGGCGGGTCCCGTACAATGAGCAGTTCTTC. Translated, it gives CASSERRVPYNEQFF.

This chain uses TRBV13 with TRBJ1-2, with 7 positions matching TRBD1. Germline trimming cut 6 bases from V and 6 bases from J; bases unmatched to any gene: 7. Looked up from germline, CDR1 is PRHDT and CDR2 is FYEKMQ (reference sequence). The CDR3 has 13 residues. The CDR3 bases are TGTGCCAGCAGTCCGACAGGGCGGCATGGCTACACCTTC. Protein product: CASSPTGRHGYTF.

J is TRBJ2-7 and V is TRBV7-8, with a possible D match to TRBD1 (7 bases). The CDR3 loop spans 18 amino acids. CDR1 is SGHVS, CDR2 FQNEAQ, per germline. Deletions cut 2 bases from V and 4 bases from J, with 24 bases between. This CDR3 reads CASSLFSVRGALWYEQYF. CDR3 in DNA: TGTGCCAGCAGCTTATTTTCTGTCAGGGGGGCCCTTTGGTACGAGCAGTACTTC.

This chain uses TRBV5-1 with TRBJ2-6; 7 nucleotides align to TRBD1. V shed 7 bases and J 0 bases; nucleotides not matched to a gene: 10. CDR3 length: 17 amino acids. The V gene's germline CDR1 is SGHRS and CDR2 YFSETQ. CDR3 DNA: TGCGCCAGCGGATCGACAGGGACAATCTCTGGGGCCAACGTCCTGACTTTC. The encoded protein is CASGSTGTISGANVLTF.

The rearrangement joins TRBV5-8 to TRBJ1-1; possibly TRBD1 for D (5 bases). This CDR3 has 12 residues. V gave up 9 bases and J gave up 2 bases, with 11 bases separating them. Germline V gene data show CDR1 as SGHTS and CDR2 as YDEGEE. The CDR3 coding sequence is TGTGCCAACCCTGACAGAAACACTGAAGCTTTCTTT. It yields the protein CANPDRNTEAFF.

This clone was counted a single time. The rearrangement links TRBV10-3 to TRBJ2-7; unclear D gene. This CDR3 region has 14 residues. V lost 4 bases, J lost 2 bases, and 12 bases lay in between. Germline loops: CDR1 ENHRY, CDR2 SYGVKD. CDR3 residues: CAISVPLAPYEQYF. The CDR3 DNA follows: TGTGCCATCAGTGTACCACTGGCCCCCTACGAGCAGTACTTC.

J is TRBJ1-1 and V is TRBV5-1; tentative D call: TRBD1 (5 bases). The CDR3 consists of 14 residues. The germline V and J ends were trimmed by 0 bases and 5 bases, with 11 bases remaining between them. In germline, CDR1 is SGHRS, CDR2 YFSETQ. CDR3 sequence: CASSLVGARTEAFF. In nucleotides, the CDR3 is TGCGCCAGCAGCTTGGTAGGGGCACGGACTGAAGCTTTCTTT.

V usage is TRBV4-1 and J usage is TRBJ2-7, with 9 bases lining up with TRBD2. Germline V gene data show CDR1 as MGHRA and CDR2 as YSYEKL. The V and J ends lost 1 base and 8 bases, in that order; junction bases with no gene match: 6. The CDR3 extends over 14 amino acids. The CDR3 sequence: CASSQGLAGTQQYF. The CDR3 region has the DNA TGCGCCAGCAGCCAAGGGCTAGCGGGAACCCAGCAGTACTTC.

The chain recombines TRBV27 with TRBJ1-5, with 7 bases aligning to TRBD1. This CDR3 spans 13 amino acids. Germline lookup yields CDR1 MNHEY and CDR2 SMNVEV (reference sequence). V shed 5 bases, J shed 5 bases, and the junction held 3 bases outside the gene matches. The CDR3 region has the DNA TGTGCCAGCAGTACAGGGGAACATCAGCCCCAGCATTTT. Its protein is CASSTGEHQPQHF.

This clone was observed a single time. The chain has TRBV5-4 and TRBJ2-3; 7 nucleotides agree with TRBD2. Losses at the gene ends were 4 bases for V and 2 bases for J; bases not matched to a gene: 10. Germline-derived CDR1 and CDR2 are SGHNT and YYREEE (reference sequence). The CDR3 contains 16 residues. CDR3 residues: CASSLSWGGSTDTQYF. The CDR3 DNA is TGTGCCAGCAGCCTATCTTGGGGGGGGTCCACAGATACGCAGTATTTT. The whole variable domain, filled in from reference TRBV5-4 and TRBJ2-3, reads ETGVTQSPTHLIKTRGQQVTLRCSSQSGHNTVSWYQQALGQGPQFIFQYYREEENGRGNFPPRFSGLQFPNYSSELNVNALELDDSALYLCASSLSWGGSTDTQYFGPGTRLTVL.

The chain employs TRBV5-4 and TRBJ2-2; D is undetermined. The CDR3 has 14 residues. Germline V gene data show CDR1 as SGHNT and CDR2 as YYREEE (reference sequence). V lost 2 bases to trimming and J lost 1 base, with 6 bases between them. The CDR3 reads CASSLGQNTGELFF. The CDR3 DNA follows: TGTGCCAGCAGCTTAGGTCAGAACACCGGGGAGCTGTTTTTT.

This clone was seen just once. The CDR3: CASSYSRTGNTEAFF. The CDR3 nucleotides read TGTGCCAGCAGTTACTCCCGGACGGGCAACACTGAAGCTTTCTTT. The J gene is TRBJ1-1, the V gene TRBV6-5, with D unclear. This CDR3 is 15 amino acids long. V shed 0 bases and J shed 2 bases, with 10 bases lying between them. Germline assignment: CDR1 MNHEY and CDR2 SVGAGI.

This CDR3 reads CASSLEKGRDEQYF. CDR3 nucleotides: TGTGCCAGCAGCTTAGAGAAGGGGAGGGACGAGCAGTACTTC. This chain joins TRBV7-2 and TRBJ2-7, with 7 bases that match TRBD2. This CDR3 is 14 amino acids long. Germline V gene sequence: CDR1 SGHTA, CDR2 FQGNSA. The junction had 5 bases not matched to a gene; V was cut back by 1 base and J by 5 bases.

This rearrangement joins TRBV19 to TRBJ1-6, with 8 bases that match TRBD1. Trimming removed 2 bases from V and 8 bases from J; junction bases left unmatched: 11. The germline gives CDR1 LNHDA, CDR2 SQIVND (reference sequence). This CDR3 spans 17 amino acids. The CDR3 is CASSIKYRQGNDSPLHF. The CDR3 DNA reads TGTGCCAGTAGTATAAAGTACCGACAGGGGAATGATTCACCCCTCCACTTT. Complete variable domain (other parts from reference TRBV19 and TRBJ1-6): DGGITQSPKYLFRKEGQNVTLSCEQNLNHDAMYWYRQDPGQGLRLIYYSQIVNDFQKGDIAEGYSVSREKKESFPLTVTSAQKNPTAFYLCASSIKYRQGNDSPLHFGNGTRLTVT.

V usage is TRBV7-2 and J usage is TRBJ1-1; no firm D call. CDR1 is SGHTA and CDR2 is FQGNSA in the germline V gene. The CDR3 spans 13 residues. Trimming stripped 2 bases from V and 7 bases from J, with 11 bases between. The CDR3 DNA reads TGTGCCAGCAGCTTACCCGGTCTTTTTGAAGCTTTCTTT. Translated, it gives CASSLPGLFEAFF.

The chain has TRBV30 and TRBJ2-5, with 7 nucleotides matching TRBD2. This CDR3 spans 13 amino acids. In germline, CDR1 is GTSNPN, CDR2 SVGIG (reference sequence). V was pared by 5 bases and J by 1 base, with 4 bases of the junction left unmatched. CDR3 residues: CAWERGSQETQYF. CDR3 DNA sequence: TGTGCCTGGGAGCGGGGTTCCCAAGAGACCCAGTACTTC. Complete variable domain (other parts from reference TRBV30 and TRBJ2-5): SQTIHQWPATLVQPVGSPLSLECTVEGTSNPNLYWYRQAAGRGLQLLFYSVGIGQISSEVPQNLSASRPQDRQFILSSKKLLLSDSGFYLCAWERGSQETQYFGPGTRLLVL.